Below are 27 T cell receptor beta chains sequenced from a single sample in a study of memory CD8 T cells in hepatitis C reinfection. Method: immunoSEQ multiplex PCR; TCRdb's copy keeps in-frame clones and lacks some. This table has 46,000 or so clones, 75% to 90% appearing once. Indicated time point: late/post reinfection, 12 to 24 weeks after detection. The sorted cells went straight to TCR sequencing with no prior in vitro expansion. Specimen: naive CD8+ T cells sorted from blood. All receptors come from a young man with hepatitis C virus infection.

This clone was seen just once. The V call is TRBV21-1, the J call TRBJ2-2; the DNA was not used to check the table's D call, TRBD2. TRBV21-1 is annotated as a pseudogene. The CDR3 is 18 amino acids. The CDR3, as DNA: TGTGCCAGCAGCAAAGTTTATAAGGGACTAGATTCCACCGGGGAGCTGTTTTTT. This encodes CASSKVYKGLDSTGELFF.

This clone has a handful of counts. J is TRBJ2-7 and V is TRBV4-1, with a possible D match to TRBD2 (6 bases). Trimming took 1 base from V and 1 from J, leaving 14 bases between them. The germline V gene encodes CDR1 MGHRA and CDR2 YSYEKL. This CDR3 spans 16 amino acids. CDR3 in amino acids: CASSQVPMGGSYEQYV. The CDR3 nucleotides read TGCGCCAGCAGCCAAGTCCCCATGGGGGGATCCTACGAGCAGTACGTC.

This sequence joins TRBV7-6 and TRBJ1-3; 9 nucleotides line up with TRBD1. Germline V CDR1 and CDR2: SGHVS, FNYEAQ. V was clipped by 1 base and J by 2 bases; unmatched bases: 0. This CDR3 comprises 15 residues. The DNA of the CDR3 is TGTGCCAGCAGCTTAGGGACAGGGGCTGGAAACACCATATATTTT. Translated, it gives CASSLGTGAGNTIYF.

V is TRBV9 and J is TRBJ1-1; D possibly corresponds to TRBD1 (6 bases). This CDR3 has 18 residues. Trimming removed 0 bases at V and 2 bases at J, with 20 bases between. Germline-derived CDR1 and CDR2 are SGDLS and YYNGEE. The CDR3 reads CASSVVEGGMGGNTEAFF. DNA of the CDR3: TGTGCCAGCAGCGTAGTGGAAGGGGGAATGGGTGGTAACACTGAAGCTTTCTTT.

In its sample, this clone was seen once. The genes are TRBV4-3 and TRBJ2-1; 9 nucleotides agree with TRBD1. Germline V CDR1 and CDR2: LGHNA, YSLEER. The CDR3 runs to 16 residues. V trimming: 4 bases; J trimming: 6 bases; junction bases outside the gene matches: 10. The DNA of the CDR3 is TGCGCCAGCAGCCTATCTCGGACAGGGGTTGCCAATGAGCAGTTCTTC. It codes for CASSLSRTGVANEQFF.

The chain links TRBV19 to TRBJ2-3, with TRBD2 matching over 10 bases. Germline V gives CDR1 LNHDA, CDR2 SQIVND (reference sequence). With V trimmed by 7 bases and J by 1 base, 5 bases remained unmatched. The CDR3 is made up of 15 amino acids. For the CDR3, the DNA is TGTGCCAGTACCGAGGGGACTAGCGGCACAGATACGCAGTATTTT. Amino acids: CASTEGTSGTDTQYF.

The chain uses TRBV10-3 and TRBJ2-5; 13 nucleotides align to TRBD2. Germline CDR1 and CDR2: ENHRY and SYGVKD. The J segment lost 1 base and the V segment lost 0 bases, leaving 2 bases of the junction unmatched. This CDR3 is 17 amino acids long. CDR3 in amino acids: CAISESTSGRAQETQYF. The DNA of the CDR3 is TGTGCCATCAGTGAGTCCACTAGCGGGAGGGCCCAAGAGACCCAGTACTTC.

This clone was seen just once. CDR3 residues: CASSLDLPSIYNEQFF. The CDR3 coding sequence is TGTGCCAGCAGCTTAGATCTCCCTAGTATCTACAATGAGCAGTTCTTC. V usage is TRBV11-2 and J usage is TRBJ2-1; D not resolved. Trimming stripped 0 bases from V and 3 bases from J, with 12 bases between. This CDR3 comprises 16 residues. Germline values: CDR1 SGHAT, CDR2 FQNNGV.

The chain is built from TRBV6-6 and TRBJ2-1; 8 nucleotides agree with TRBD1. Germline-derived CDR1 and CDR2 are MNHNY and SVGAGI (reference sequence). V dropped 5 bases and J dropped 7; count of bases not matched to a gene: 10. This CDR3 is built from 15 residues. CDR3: CASSGGQGILNEQFF. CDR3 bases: TGTGCCAGCAGTGGCGGACAGGGTATCCTTAATGAGCAGTTCTTC.

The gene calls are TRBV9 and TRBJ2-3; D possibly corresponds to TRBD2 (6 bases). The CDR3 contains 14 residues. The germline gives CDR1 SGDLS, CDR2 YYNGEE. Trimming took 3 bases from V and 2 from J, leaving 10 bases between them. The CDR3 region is CASSAGGDTDTQYF. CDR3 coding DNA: TGTGCCAGCAGCGCCGGGGGAGACACAGATACGCAGTATTTT.

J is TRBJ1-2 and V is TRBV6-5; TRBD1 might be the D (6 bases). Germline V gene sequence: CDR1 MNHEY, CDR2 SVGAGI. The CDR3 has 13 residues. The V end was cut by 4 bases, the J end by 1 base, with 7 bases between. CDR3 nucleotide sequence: TGTGCCAGCAGTTGGACAGATAACTATGGCTACACCTTC. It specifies CASSWTDNYGYTF.

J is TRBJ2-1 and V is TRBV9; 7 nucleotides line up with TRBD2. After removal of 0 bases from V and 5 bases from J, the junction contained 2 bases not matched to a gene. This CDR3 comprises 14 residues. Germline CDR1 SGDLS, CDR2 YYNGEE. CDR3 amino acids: CASSVGDYHNEQFF. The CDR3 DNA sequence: TGTGCCAGCAGCGTAGGGGACTACCACAATGAGCAGTTCTTC.

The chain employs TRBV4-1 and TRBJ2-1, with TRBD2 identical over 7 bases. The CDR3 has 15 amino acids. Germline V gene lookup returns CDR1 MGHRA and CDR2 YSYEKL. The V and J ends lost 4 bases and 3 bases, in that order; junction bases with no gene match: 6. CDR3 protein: CASSPWGGGYNEQFF. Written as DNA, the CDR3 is TGCGCCAGCAGCCCCTGGGGCGGGGGCTACAATGAGCAGTTCTTC.

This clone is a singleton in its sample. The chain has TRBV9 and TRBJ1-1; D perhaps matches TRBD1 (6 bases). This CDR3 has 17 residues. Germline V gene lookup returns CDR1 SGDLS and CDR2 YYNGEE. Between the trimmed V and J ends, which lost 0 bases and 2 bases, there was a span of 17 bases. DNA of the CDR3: TGTGCCAGCAGCGTAGCTTTAACAGGGTCAAGAAACACTGAAGCTTTCTTT. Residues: CASSVALTGSRNTEAFF.

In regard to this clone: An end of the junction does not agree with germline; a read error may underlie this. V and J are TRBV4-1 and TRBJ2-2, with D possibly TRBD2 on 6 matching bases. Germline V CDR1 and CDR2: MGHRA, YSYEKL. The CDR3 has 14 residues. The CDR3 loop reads CACSQALAVGELFF. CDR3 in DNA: TGCGCCTGCAGCCAAGCACTAGCTGTCGGGGAGCTGTTTTTT.

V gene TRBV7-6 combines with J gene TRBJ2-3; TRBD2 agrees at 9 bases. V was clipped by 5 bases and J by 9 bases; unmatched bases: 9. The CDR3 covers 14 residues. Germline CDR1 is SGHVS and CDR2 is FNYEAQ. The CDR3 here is CASSGGPSGDTQYF. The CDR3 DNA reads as TGTGCCAGCAGCGGGGGGCCTAGCGGGGACACGCAGTATTTT. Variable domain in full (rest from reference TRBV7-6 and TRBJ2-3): GAGVSQSPRYKVTKRGQDVALRCDPISGHVSLYWYRQALGQGPEFLTYFNYEAQQDKSGLPNDRFSAERPEGSISTLTIQRTEQRDSAMYRCASSGGPSGDTQYFGPGTRLTVL.

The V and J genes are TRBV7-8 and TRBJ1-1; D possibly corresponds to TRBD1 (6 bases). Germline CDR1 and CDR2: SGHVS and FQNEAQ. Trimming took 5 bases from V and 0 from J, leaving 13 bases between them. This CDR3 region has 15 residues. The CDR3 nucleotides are TGTGCCAGCAGCGCTAGAGGACAGATGAACACTGAAGCTTTCTTT. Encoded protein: CASSARGQMNTEAFF.

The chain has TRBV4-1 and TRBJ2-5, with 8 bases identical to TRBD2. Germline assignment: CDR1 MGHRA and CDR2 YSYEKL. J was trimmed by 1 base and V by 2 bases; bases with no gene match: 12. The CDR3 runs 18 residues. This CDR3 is CASSQPWLAGTTQETQYF. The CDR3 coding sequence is TGCGCCAGCAGCCAACCGTGGTTAGCGGGGACCACCCAAGAGACCCAGTACTTC.

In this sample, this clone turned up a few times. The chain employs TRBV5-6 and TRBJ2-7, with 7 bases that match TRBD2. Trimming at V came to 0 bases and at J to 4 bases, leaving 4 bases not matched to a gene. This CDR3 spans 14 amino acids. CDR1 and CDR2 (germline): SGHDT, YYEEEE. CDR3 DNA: TGTGCCAGCAGCTTGGGCGGGGGTTCGTACGAGCAGTACGTC. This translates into CASSLGGGSYEQYV.

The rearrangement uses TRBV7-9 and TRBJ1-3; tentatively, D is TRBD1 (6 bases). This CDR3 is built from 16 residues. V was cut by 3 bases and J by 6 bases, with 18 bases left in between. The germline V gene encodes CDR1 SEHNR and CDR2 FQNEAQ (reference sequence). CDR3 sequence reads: CASSLTPGAGENTIYF. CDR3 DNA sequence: TGTGCCAGCAGCTTGACTCCAGGGGCGGGCGAAAACACCATATATTTT. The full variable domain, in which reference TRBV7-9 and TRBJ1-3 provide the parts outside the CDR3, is DTGVSQNPRHKITKRGQNVTFRCDPISEHNRLYWYRQTLGQGPEFLTYFQNEAQLEKSRLLSDRFSAERPKGSFSTLEIQRTEQGDSAMYLCASSLTPGAGENTIYFGEGSWLTVV.

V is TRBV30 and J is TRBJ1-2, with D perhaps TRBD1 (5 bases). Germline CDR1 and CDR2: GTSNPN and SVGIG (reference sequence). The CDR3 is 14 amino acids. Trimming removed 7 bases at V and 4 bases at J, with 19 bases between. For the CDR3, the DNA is TGTGCCTTCGCCTTGGGACTTCCTTTCTATGGCTACACCTTC. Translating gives CAFALGLPFYGYTF.

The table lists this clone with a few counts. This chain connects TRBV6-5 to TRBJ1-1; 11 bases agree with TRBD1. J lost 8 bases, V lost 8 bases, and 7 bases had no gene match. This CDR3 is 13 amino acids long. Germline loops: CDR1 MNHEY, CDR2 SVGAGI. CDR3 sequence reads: CASSPGQGGEAFF. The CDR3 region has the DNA TGTGCCAGCTCCCCGGGACAGGGGGGCGAAGCTTTCTTT.

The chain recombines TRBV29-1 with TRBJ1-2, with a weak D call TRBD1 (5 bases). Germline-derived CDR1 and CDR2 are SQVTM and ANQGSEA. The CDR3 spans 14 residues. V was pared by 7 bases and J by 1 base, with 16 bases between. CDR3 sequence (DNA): TGCAGCGCTACGGGGGACGCGGTTAACTATGGCTACACCTTC. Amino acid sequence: CSATGDAVNYGYTF.

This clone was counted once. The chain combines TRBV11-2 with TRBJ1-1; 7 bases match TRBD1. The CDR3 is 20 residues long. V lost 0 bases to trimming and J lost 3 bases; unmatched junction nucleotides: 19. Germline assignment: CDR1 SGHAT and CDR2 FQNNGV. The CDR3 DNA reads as TGTGCCAGCAGCTTAGATTACGGAAGGGGACAGCGCCTTGTAGACACTGAAGCTTTCTTT. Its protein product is CASSLDYGRGQRLVDTEAFF.

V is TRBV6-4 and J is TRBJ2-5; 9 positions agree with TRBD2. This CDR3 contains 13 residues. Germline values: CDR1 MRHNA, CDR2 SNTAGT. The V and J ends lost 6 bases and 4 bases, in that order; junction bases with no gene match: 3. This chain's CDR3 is CASSLLAGETQYF. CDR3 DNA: TGTGCCAGCAGCTTACTAGCGGGAGAGACCCAGTACTTC.

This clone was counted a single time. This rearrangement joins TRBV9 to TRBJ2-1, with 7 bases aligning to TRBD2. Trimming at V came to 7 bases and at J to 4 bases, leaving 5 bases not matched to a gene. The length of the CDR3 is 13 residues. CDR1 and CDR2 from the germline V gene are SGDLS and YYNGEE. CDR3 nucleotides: TGTGCCAGCGGCGCTAGCGGTTACAATGAGCAGTTCTTC. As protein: CASGASGYNEQFF.

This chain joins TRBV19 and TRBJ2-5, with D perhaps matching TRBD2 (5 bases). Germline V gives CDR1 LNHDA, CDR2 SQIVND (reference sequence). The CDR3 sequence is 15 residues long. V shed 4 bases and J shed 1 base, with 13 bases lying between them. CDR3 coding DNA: TGTGCCAGTAGTAATAGCGAGTGGGCCCAAGAGACCCAGTACTTC. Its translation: CASSNSEWAQETQYF.